Listed here are 6 T cell receptor beta chains from one sample, sequenced in a study of early T cells in non-severe SARS-CoV-2 infection. TCRdb itself ran the 5' RACE reads through MiXCR, one entry per CDR3 protein. The sample gives about 27,000 distinct CDR3 sequences, about 2.7% of which show up once; 0.72% is in the top ten. The sample comprised whole blood. The receptors here all came from an adult who was a healthcare worker with PCR-confirmed SARS-CoV-2 infection or an uninfected control (not recorded which).

This clonotype was counted only a few times. V gene TRBV6-2 or TRBV6-3 combines with J gene TRBJ2-7; perhaps D is TRBD1 or TRBD2 (6 bases each). The CDR3 runs 13 residues. Germline-derived CDR1 and CDR2 are MNHEY and SVGEGT. V lost 7 bases, J lost 5 bases, and 15 bases lay in between. In DNA, the CDR3 is TGTGCCAGCAAGACAGGAGGGGGACACGAGCAGTACGTC. Translation gives CASKTGGGHEQYV.

In this sample, this clonotype turned up many times. The gene calls are TRBV24-1 and TRBJ2-5; 7 positions agree with TRBD1. The V segment lost 5 bases and the J segment 1 base; nucleotides outside the gene matches: 9. The germline gives CDR1 KGHDR, CDR2 SFDVKD. The CDR3 covers 16 residues. CDR3 in DNA: TGTGCCACCAGTGGGACAGGCAATAGTTTCCAAGAGACCCAGTACTTC. Translated, it gives CATSGTGNSFQETQYF.

The sample holds many counts of this clonotype. CDR3 in amino acids: CSVVVSYKRGTDTQYF. The CDR3, as DNA: TGCAGCGTTGTTGTGTCCTACAAACGGGGCACAGATACGCAGTATTTT. The chain combines TRBV29-1 with TRBJ2-3; D not certain. Germline lookup yields CDR1 SQVTM and CDR2 ANQGSEA. V was shortened by 4 bases and J by 1 base, with 18 bases between the two germline ends. The length of the CDR3 is 16 residues.

The table lists this clonotype with many counts. This chain uses TRBV24-1 with TRBJ2-1; 9 bases map to TRBD1. Trimming cost V 2 bases and J 3 bases; bases outside gene matches: 13. The CDR3 runs to 19 residues. The germline gives CDR1 KGHDR, CDR2 SFDVKD. CDR3 DNA: TGTGCCACCAGTGATTCTGGGAATACAGGGGGCGACTTCTACAATGAGCAGTTCTTC. Its protein is CATSDSGNTGGDFYNEQFF.

This clonotype was seen repeatedly, ten times or more. The J gene is TRBJ2-1, the V gene TRBV18; TRBD2 agrees at 8 bases. Germline V gene sequence: CDR1 KGHSH, CDR2 LQKENI. This CDR3 is 15 amino acids long. After removal of 4 bases from V and 7 bases from J, the junction contained 9 bases not matched to a gene. The CDR3 region is CASSLSSGGQNEQFF. CDR3 bases: TGTGCCAGCTCACTAAGCAGCGGGGGTCAAAATGAGCAGTTCTTC.

This clonotype was seen a few times. The DNA of the CDR3 is TGTGCCAGCTCACCACGCGGAACCTACGAGCAGTACGTC. Encoded protein: CASSPRGTYEQYV. The chain carries TRBV18 and TRBJ2-7; the D is unclear. This CDR3 comprises 13 residues. Trimming removed 1 base from V and 2 bases from J, with 6 bases in between. The V gene's germline CDR1 is KGHSH and CDR2 LQKENI.